Shown below are 28 T cell receptor beta chains from a single sample sequenced in a study of OX40 agonist ivuxolimab in advanced cancers. Produced via immunoSEQ multiplex PCR; TCRdb's table is partial and in-frame only. The sample gives 70,000 to 95,000 clones, more than 85% of which show up once; around 0.7% is in the top ten. The specimen comprised CD4+ or CD8+ T cells sorted from blood, sampled in a trial of the OX40 agonist ivuxolimab. The source is an adult with an advanced solid tumor such as melanoma, head and neck, liver or kidney cancer.

The V call is TRBV19, the J call TRBJ2-4; D perhaps matches TRBD2 (6 bases). CDR3 length equals 16 residues. V gave up 6 bases and J gave up 5 bases, with 20 bases separating them. Germline V gene sequence: CDR1 LNHDA, CDR2 SQIVND (reference sequence). The chain's CDR3 is CASSSLTGLLENIQYF. The CDR3 DNA follows: TGTGCCAGTAGCAGCTTGACGGGACTCCTTGAAAACATTCAGTACTTC.

This chain's CDR3 is CASSLGGREKQYF. The CDR3 DNA is TGTGCCAGCAGCTTAGGTGGCCGGGAGAAACAGTATTTT. The V gene is TRBV11-3, the J gene TRBJ2-3; possible D gene TRBD2, 6 bases. Germline lookup yields CDR1 SGHNT and CDR2 YENEEA. The CDR3 spans 13 residues. The V end was cut by 1 base, the J end by 12 bases, with 14 bases between.

The chain employs TRBV18 and TRBJ2-5, with D perhaps matching TRBD1 or TRBD2 (5 bases each). The CDR3 is 14 residues long. CDR1 is KGHSH and CDR2 is LQKENI in the germline V gene. V lost 1 base, J lost 4 bases, and 10 bases lay in between. CDR3 sequence reads: CASSPQLGVETQYF. The CDR3 bases are TGTGCCAGCTCACCACAGTTGGGGGTAGAGACCCAGTACTTC.

The chain links TRBV9 to TRBJ2-5; 8 nucleotides match TRBD1. V lost 2 bases to trimming and J lost 4 bases; unmatched junction nucleotides: 4. Per germline, CDR1 SGDLS and CDR2 YYNGEE. The CDR3 contains 14 residues. The CDR3 here is CASSVAQGGETQYF. The DNA of the CDR3 is TGTGCCAGCAGCGTTGCACAGGGGGGAGAGACCCAGTACTTC.

This chain links TRBV11-2 with TRBJ2-1, with D possibly being TRBD2 (5 bases). Trimming cost V 1 base and J 2 bases, with 9 bases left between them. CDR3 size: 15 residues. From germline, CDR1 is SGHAT and CDR2 FQNNGV. CDR3 protein: CASSLVSGPYNEQFF. CDR3 nucleotides: TGTGCCAGCAGCTTAGTAAGCGGTCCCTACAATGAGCAGTTCTTC.

The chain joins TRBV9 to TRBJ2-2; D is unresolved. CDR3 length: 16 residues. The V gene's germline CDR1 is SGDLS and CDR2 YYNGEE. V was cut by 4 bases and J by 1 base, with 14 bases left in between. The CDR3 protein is CASSPMPHLNTGELFF. CDR3 nucleotides: TGTGCCAGCAGCCCCATGCCTCACCTGAACACCGGGGAGCTGTTTTTT.

The chain joins TRBV7-2 to TRBJ2-1; D remains unclear. Deletions cut 7 bases from V and 8 bases from J, with 15 bases between. This CDR3 has 13 residues. Germline CDR1 and CDR2: SGHTA and FQGNSA. CDR3 sequence (DNA): TGTGCCAGCACCCGCTCCTCTAGGCATGAGCAGTTCTTC. Encoded protein: CASTRSSRHEQFF. Using reference TRBV7-2 and TRBJ2-1 for the parts outside the CDR3, the full variable domain is GAGVSQSPSNKVTEKGKDVELRCDPISGHTALYWYRQSLGQGLEFLIYFQGNSAPDKSGLPSDRFSAERTGGSVSTLTIQRTQQEDSAVYLCASTRSSRHEQFFGPGTRLTVL.

The genes are TRBV10-3 and TRBJ2-7; a weak D match, TRBD2 (6 bases). V lost 9 bases and J 2 bases, leaving 11 bases between the germline ends. The length of the CDR3 is 12 residues. Germline CDR1 is ENHRY and CDR2 is SYGVKD. CDR3 nucleotide sequence: TGTGCCATAGGGACTCCTGCCTACGAGCAGTACTTC. Residues: CAIGTPAYEQYF.

The rearrangement joins TRBV2 to TRBJ2-5, with D possibly being TRBD1 (5 bases). Looked up from germline, CDR1 is SNHLY and CDR2 is FYNNEI. The CDR3 totals 12 residues. V was shortened by 8 bases and J by 3 bases, with 10 bases between the two germline ends. CDR3 loop: CASGAVKETQYF. In nucleotides, the CDR3 is TGTGCCAGCGGGGCAGTAAAAGAGACCCAGTACTTC.

V and J are TRBV6-5 and TRBJ2-2, with D uncertain. Per the germline V gene, CDR1 is MNHEY and CDR2 is SVGAGI. The CDR3 length is 16 residues. V was pared by 2 bases and J by 0 bases, with 10 bases between. The CDR3 loop is CASSYRTEANTGELFF. In DNA form, the CDR3 reads TGTGCCAGCAGTTACCGGACCGAAGCGAACACCGGGGAGCTGTTTTTT.

The chain recombines TRBV6-6 with TRBJ1-5; D is possibly TRBD1 (5 bases). V lost 2 bases and J lost 4, with 12 bases in between. The germline V gene encodes CDR1 MNHNY and CDR2 SVGAGI (reference sequence). The CDR3 contains 15 residues. The CDR3 region has the DNA TGTGCCAGCAGTTACGATGGGGGAGGAAATCAGCCCCAGCATTTT. It specifies CASSYDGGGNQPQHF.

The chain combines TRBV2 with TRBJ2-1; 9 bases map to TRBD2. J gave up 4 bases and V 5 bases, and 6 bases lay outside the gene matches. Germline CDR1 is SNHLY and CDR2 is FYNNEI. The CDR3 has 15 amino acids. This chain's CDR3 is CASSSRAGGYNEQFF. The DNA for the CDR3 is TGTGCCAGCAGTTCCAGAGCGGGAGGATACAATGAGCAGTTCTTC.

The chain recombines TRBV27 with TRBJ2-3, with TRBD2 identical over 11 bases. The CDR3 extends over 18 amino acids. CDR1 and CDR2 from the germline V gene are MNHEY and SMNVEV (reference sequence). The ends lost 5 bases at V and 0 bases at J; junction bases unmatched: 10. Written as DNA, the CDR3 is TGTGCCAGCAGTCCGGGACTAGCGGTTAGTACTAGCACAGATACGCAGTATTTT. It encodes CASSPGLAVSTSTDTQYF.

The rearrangement joins TRBV7-2 to TRBJ2-5; no clear D gene. The V and J ends lost 5 bases and 5 bases respectively, with 9 bases between them. Germline loops: CDR1 SGHTA, CDR2 FQGNSA. This CDR3 region has 12 residues. This CDR3 is CASSPQPETQYF. CDR3 nucleotide sequence: TGTGCCAGCAGCCCCCAGCCGGAGACCCAGTACTTC.

This sequence joins TRBV6-1 and TRBJ1-5; 7 nucleotides match TRBD1. The CDR3 totals 15 residues. Germline V gives CDR1 MNHNS, CDR2 SASEGT. The ends lost 6 bases at V and 2 bases at J; junction bases unmatched: 7. The CDR3 sequence is CASRYQGDGNQPQHF. DNA of the CDR3: TGTGCCAGCAGGTACCAGGGGGACGGCAATCAGCCCCAGCATTTT.

The chain employs TRBV6-5 and TRBJ2-4; D ambiguous. The length of the CDR3 is 14 residues. Trimming removed 4 bases from V and 3 bases from J, with 10 bases in between. Germline CDR1 reads MNHEY; CDR2 reads SVGAGI. This chain's CDR3 is CASSSFPGKNIQYF. CDR3 nucleotides: TGTGCCAGCAGTTCTTTCCCTGGCAAAAACATTCAGTACTTC.

The chain links TRBV4-3 to TRBJ2-3; 9 bases are a match to TRBD2. In germline, CDR1 is LGHNA, CDR2 YSLEER. This CDR3 spans 17 amino acids. V shed 0 bases and J 3 bases; nucleotides not matched to a gene: 7. The CDR3 loop is CASSQDHSSGNTDTQYF. The DNA of the CDR3 is TGCGCCAGCAGCCAAGATCACTCTAGCGGGAATACAGATACGCAGTATTTT.

The chain has TRBV6-5 and TRBJ1-1; no clear D. Germline CDR1 is MNHEY and CDR2 is SVGAGI. This CDR3 contains 14 residues. V was cut by 6 bases and J by 1 base, with 12 bases left in between. The CDR3 here is CASSRAGRNTEAFF. CDR3 in DNA: TGTGCCAGCAGCCGCGCGGGTCGGAACACTGAAGCTTTCTTT.

CDR3: CASSEGGWAGELAGGYYNEQFF. The CDR3 coding sequence is TGCGCCAGCAGTGAGGGAGGTTGGGCAGGGGAGTTGGCGGGAGGATACTACAATGAGCAGTTCTTC. This chain links TRBV10-1 with TRBJ2-1; 8 bases are a match to TRBD2. Germline lookup yields CDR1 WNHNN and CDR2 SYGVQD (reference sequence). The CDR3 has 22 amino acids. With V trimmed by 2 bases and J by 3 bases, 24 bases remained unmatched.

J is TRBJ2-2 and V is TRBV19; D gene uncertain. V lost 5 bases, J lost 0 bases, and 7 bases lay in between. The CDR3 sequence is 14 residues long. Looked up from germline, CDR1 is LNHDA and CDR2 is SQIVND (reference sequence). Written as DNA, the CDR3 is TGTGCCAGTAGTTGGCGATCGAACACCGGGGAGCTGTTTTTT. The encoded protein is CASSWRSNTGELFF.

V is TRBV7-2 and J is TRBJ1-1; a possible D gene is TRBD1 (5 bases). This CDR3 comprises 14 residues. V lost 5 bases and J 5 bases, leaving 15 bases between the germline ends. Germline V gene data show CDR1 as SGHTA and CDR2 as FQGNSA. CDR3 nucleotides: TGTGCCAGCAGCCTACAGGTTAGGGATACTGAAGCTTTCTTT. Its translation is CASSLQVRDTEAFF.

The chain uses TRBV5-1 and TRBJ2-7; D not resolved. The germline CDR1 and CDR2 sequences are SGHRS and YFSETQ. Trimming cost V 4 bases and J 4 bases, with 12 bases left between them. The CDR3 is 13 amino acids. CDR3 sequence: CASSPRTEYEQYF. The DNA of the CDR3 is TGCGCCAGCAGCCCAAGGACCGAGTACGAGCAGTACTTC.

This clone was picked up a small number of times. V is TRBV27 and J is TRBJ2-2; D is ambiguous. The CDR3 is made up of 14 amino acids. Trimming took 5 bases from V and 1 from J, leaving 8 bases between them. Germline CDR1 MNHEY, CDR2 SMNVEV (reference sequence). The CDR3 DNA follows: TGTGCCAGCAGTGATCAGATGAACACCGGGGAGCTGTTTTTT. Translated: CASSDQMNTGELFF.

This rearrangement joins TRBV2 to TRBJ2-3, with 7 bases that match TRBD2. V gave up 4 bases and J gave up 4 bases; unmatched junction bases: 8. This CDR3 region has 15 residues. The germline V gene has CDR1 SNHLY and CDR2 FYNNEI. The CDR3 DNA reads as TGTGCCAGCAGTGTATCGCCTAGCGGCGCAGATACGCAGTATTTT. Translation gives CASSVSPSGADTQYF.

The chain joins TRBV28 to TRBJ2-1; 11 nucleotides match TRBD1. CDR3 length: 17 residues. Losses at the gene ends were 6 bases for V and 6 bases for J; bases not matched to a gene: 13. Germline-derived CDR1 and CDR2 are MDHEN and SYDVKM. Written as DNA, the CDR3 is TGTGCCAGCAGACCCCTTCAGGACAGGGGGCCCCTCAATGAGCAGTTCTTC. It translates to CASRPLQDRGPLNEQFF.

This clone has only one observation. This chain connects TRBV19 to TRBJ1-5; TRBD1 matches at 11 bases. The CDR3 runs to 14 residues. CDR1 and CDR2 from the germline V gene are LNHDA and SQIVND (reference sequence). The trim removed 7 bases at V and 2 bases at J, leaving 1 base unmatched. The CDR3 DNA follows: TGTGCCAGTAAGGGACAGGGGGGCAATCAGCCCCAGCATTTT. Protein: CASKGQGGNQPQHF.

V is TRBV18 and J is TRBJ1-1; D remains ambiguous. In germline, CDR1 is KGHSH, CDR2 LQKENI. There are 14 residues in the CDR3. V was shortened by 1 base and J by 1 base, with 7 bases between the two germline ends. The CDR3, as DNA: TGTGCCAGCTCACCACGGGCAGGGAACACTGAAGCTTTCTTT. Translated, it gives CASSPRAGNTEAFF.

The gene calls are TRBV6-1 and TRBJ1-4; 7 bases map to TRBD1. Germline values: CDR1 MNHNS, CDR2 SASEGT. V was pared by 6 bases and J by 3 bases, with 4 bases of the junction left unmatched. The CDR3 length is 14 residues. CDR3 coding DNA: TGTGCCAGCAGAGACAGGGTGGCTAATGAAAAACTGTTTTTT. It codes for CASRDRVANEKLFF.